This record covers a single T cell receptor beta chain. The sample originates from a study of graft-versus-host responses after intestinal transplantation. Only in-frame clones appear in the TCRdb table, and some are missing; sequencing was by immunoSEQ multiplex PCR. Of about 24,000 clones listed, approximately 85% were seen once; the top ten hold around 0.97%. The CDR3 contains 13 residues. Germline V gene data show CDR1 as KGHSH and CDR2 as LQKENI. J lost 6 bases, V lost 2 bases, and 3 bases had no gene match. The receptor's source is a human patient who received an intestinal transplant, so some T cells may come from the graft donor. The source was PBMCs, collected around 460 days after intestinal transplant. This chain joins TRBV18 and TRBJ2-7, with 8 bases lining up with TRBD1. The CDR3 DNA is TGTGCCAGCTCACCAACAGGGGGAATCGAGCAGTACTTC. Translation gives CASSPTGGIEQYF.